This entry describes one TCR beta chain. Its target antigen remains unknown. Base qualities are missing; no much larger clone stands one base away. TCRbeta CDR3 regions were amplified from genomic DNA using the immunoSEQ Assay, a bias-controlled multiplex PCR. From the authors' description of their analysis: The number of nucleated cells in each sample was estimated by amplification of reference gene primers within the assay. To quantify the absolute abundance of each unique TCRbeta CDR3 rearrangement, sequence reads were collapsed and filtered. For each sample, productive Simpson clonality was calculated as the square root of Simpson's diversity index over productive rearrangements. TCRdb mirrors the immuneACCESS table, restricted to in-frame sequences. Some clones are absent from its copies; in checked studies, under half trace to an unresolved V gene, and the reason for the others is unknown. From that table come the V and J calls and clone size; the DNA was used to work out D and trimming. In this sample the table shows around 190,000 clones, around 86% of which occur a single time. The biggest ten clones account for approximately 25% of the sample.

Enrolling through a virtual design, the prospective study's participants ranged in age from roughly 18 to 89 years and lived across about two dozen United States geographic areas. In the prospective study, participants were assigned to cohorts based on the clinical history participants reported in a screening survey and a study questionnaire. Mobile phlebotomists in the prospective study collected whole blood, serum and a nasopharyngeal or oropharyngeal swab from every participant. Over an approximately 2-month period, participants in the prospective study had the option of providing additional blood draws and questionnaires. Blood samples from the prospective study were shipped frozen or at room temperature prior to DNA extraction. This sample stems from a study of blood T cell repertoires in COVID-19 (TCRdb year 2020). Looking at the study overall: For ImmuneRACE Cohort 3, a participant was defined as recovered based on two consecutive negative NP/OP PCR tests, clearance by a healthcare professional, or resolution of symptoms. HLA class I and class II types, where available, came from metadata supplied by the sample provider rather than from assay-based typing. Samples covering the acute and convalescent phases of COVID-19 were provided by collaborators in the United States, Italy and Spain. Subjects who had been exposed to COVID-19, were actively infected with it, or had recovered from it provided the deeply sampled blood TCRbeta repertoires that made up the dataset. Nearly every sample came with metadata listing a de-identified subject ID, COVID-19 status, age in years and sex. The samples were drawn from the first 160 participants of the ongoing ImmuneRACE study and from more than 1,000 subjects provided by 6 global collaborators. The material from the prospective study consisted of cDNA or gDNA derived from T cells, B-cell-depleted T cells, or PBMCs. A freely available public database, intended as a resource for researchers studying the immune response to SARS-CoV-2, is where the repertoires were released. Broad study findings and their caveats: The amount of clinical and demographic metadata varied by source and participant and was provided uncurated.

For CDR1 and CDR2, the germline V gene (reference sequence) lists MNHEY and SMNVEV. The CDR3 spans 15 residues, from the cysteine through the phenylalanine. This entry keeps only the CDR3 DNA: 45 bases, framed from base 1. The junction carries 17 bases between V and J, which are trimmed by 11 bases and 0 bases respectively. The V and J segments used are TRBV27 and TRBJ1-5; perhaps TRBD1 is the D gene, with 6 bases matching. The sequencing input was PBMCs or T cells enriched from blood (not recorded which). The receptor was isolated from a woman in her forties in a cohort exposed to, infected with or recovered from COVID-19 (not recorded which). CDR3 loop: CASSEGEFSNQPQHF. The DNA reads as follows: TGTGCCTCCTCCGAGGGGGAATTTAGCAATCAGCCCCAGCATTTT.